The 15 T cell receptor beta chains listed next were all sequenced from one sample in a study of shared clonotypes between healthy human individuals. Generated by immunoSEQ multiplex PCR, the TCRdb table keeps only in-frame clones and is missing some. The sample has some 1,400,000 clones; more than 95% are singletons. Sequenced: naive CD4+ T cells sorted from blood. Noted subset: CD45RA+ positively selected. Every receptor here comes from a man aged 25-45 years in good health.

In nucleotides, the CDR3 is TGTGCCAGCTTTCCGTCCGGGACAGGTTCACATACGCAGTATTTT. It specifies CASFPSGTGSHTQYF. This chain links TRBV18 with TRBJ2-3, with 8 bases lining up with TRBD1. The CDR3 runs 15 residues. V shed 7 bases and J 7 bases; nucleotides not matched to a gene: 13. Germline assignment: CDR1 KGHSH and CDR2 LQKENI.

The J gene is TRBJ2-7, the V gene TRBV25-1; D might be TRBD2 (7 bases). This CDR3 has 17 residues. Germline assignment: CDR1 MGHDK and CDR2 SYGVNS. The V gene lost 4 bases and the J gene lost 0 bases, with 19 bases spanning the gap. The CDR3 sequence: CASSVPGGRPSSYEQYF. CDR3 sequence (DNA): TGTGCCAGCAGTGTCCCGGGGGGCAGGCCGAGCTCCTACGAGCAGTACTTC.

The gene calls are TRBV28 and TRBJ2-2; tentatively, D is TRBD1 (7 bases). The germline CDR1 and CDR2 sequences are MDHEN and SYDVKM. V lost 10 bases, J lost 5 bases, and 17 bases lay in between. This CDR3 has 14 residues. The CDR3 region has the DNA TGTGCCACCCCCGGGACAGCGGGTACCGGGGAGCTGTTTTTT. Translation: CATPGTAGTGELFF.

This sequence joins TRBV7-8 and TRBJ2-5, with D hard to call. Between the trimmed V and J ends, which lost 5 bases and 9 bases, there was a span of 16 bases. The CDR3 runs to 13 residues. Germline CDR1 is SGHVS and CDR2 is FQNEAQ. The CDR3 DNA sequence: TGTGCCAGCAGCCTAATCGCCTACTGGGCCCAGTACTTC. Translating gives CASSLIAYWAQYF. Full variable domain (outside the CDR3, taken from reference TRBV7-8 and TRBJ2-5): GAGVSQSPRYKVAKRGQDVALRCDPISGHVSLFWYQQALGQGPEFLTYFQNEAQLDKSGLPSDRFFAERPEGSVSTLKIQRTQQEDSAVYLCASSLIAYWAQYFGPGTRLLVL.

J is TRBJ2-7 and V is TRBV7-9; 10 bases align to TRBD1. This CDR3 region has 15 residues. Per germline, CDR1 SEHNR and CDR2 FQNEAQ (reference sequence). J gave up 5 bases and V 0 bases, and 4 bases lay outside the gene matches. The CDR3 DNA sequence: TGTGCCAGCAGCTTAGCCGGGACAGGGGCACACGAGCAGTACTTC. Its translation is CASSLAGTGAHEQYF.

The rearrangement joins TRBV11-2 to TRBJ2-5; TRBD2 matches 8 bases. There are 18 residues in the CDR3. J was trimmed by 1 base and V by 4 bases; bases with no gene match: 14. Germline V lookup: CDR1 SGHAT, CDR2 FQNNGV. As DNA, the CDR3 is TGTGCCAGCAGCTCCCTGAAGCGGGAGAGTGGGGTCCAAGAGACCCAGTACTTC. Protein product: CASSSLKRESGVQETQYF.

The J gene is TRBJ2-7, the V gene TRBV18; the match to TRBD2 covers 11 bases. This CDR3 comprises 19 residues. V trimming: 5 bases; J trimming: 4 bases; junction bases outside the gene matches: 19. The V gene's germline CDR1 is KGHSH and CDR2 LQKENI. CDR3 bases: TGTGCCAGCTCATCGAGACTAGCGGGACCCCTAACCGGCAATTACGAGCAGTACTTC. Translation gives CASSSRLAGPLTGNYEQYF.

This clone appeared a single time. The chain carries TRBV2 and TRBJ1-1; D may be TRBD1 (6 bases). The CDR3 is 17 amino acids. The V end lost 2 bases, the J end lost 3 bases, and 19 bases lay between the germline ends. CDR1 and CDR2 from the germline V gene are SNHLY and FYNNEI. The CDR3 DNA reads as TGTGCCAGCAGTGAATTTGGGGGGCTCCTGCCGGACACTGAAGCTTTCTTT. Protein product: CASSEFGGLLPDTEAFF.

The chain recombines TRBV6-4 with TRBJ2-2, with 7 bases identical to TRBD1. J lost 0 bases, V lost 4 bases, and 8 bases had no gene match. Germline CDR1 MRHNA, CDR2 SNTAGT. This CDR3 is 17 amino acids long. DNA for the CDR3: TGTGCCAGCAGTGGAGGACCCGGGACAGCGAACACCGGGGAGCTGTTTTTT. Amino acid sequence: CASSGGPGTANTGELFF.

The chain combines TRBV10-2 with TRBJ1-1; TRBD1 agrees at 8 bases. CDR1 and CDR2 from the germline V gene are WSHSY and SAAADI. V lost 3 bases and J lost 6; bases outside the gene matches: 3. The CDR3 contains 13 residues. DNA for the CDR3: TGCGCCAGCAGTGAAGACAGGGGCGCTGAAGCTTTCTTT. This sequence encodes CASSEDRGAEAFF.

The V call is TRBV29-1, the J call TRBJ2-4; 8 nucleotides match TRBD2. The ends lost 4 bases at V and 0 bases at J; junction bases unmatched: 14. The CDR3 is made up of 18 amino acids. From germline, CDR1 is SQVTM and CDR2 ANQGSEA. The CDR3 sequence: CSVVGKRERSLAKNIQYF. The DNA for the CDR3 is TGCAGCGTTGTGGGAAAGCGGGAGCGTAGTCTAGCCAAAAACATTCAGTACTTC. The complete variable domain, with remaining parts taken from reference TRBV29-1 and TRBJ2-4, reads SAVISQKPSRDICQRGTSLTIQCQVDSQVTMMFWYRQQPGQSLTLIATANQGSEATYESGFVIDKFPISRPNLTFSTLTVSNMSPEDSSIYLCSVVGKRERSLAKNIQYFGAGTRLSVL.

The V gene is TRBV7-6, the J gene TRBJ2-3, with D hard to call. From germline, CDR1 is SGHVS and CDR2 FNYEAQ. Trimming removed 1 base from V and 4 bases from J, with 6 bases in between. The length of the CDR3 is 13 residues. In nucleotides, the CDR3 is TGTGCCAGCAGCTTAGGGGTCCCAGATACGCAGTATTTT. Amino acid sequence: CASSLGVPDTQYF.

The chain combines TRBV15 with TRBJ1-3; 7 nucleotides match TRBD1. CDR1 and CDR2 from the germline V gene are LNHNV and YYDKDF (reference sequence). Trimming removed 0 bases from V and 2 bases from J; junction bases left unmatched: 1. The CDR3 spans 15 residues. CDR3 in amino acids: CATSREGGPGNTIYF. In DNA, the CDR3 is TGTGCCACCAGCAGAGAAGGGGGCCCTGGAAACACCATATATTTT.

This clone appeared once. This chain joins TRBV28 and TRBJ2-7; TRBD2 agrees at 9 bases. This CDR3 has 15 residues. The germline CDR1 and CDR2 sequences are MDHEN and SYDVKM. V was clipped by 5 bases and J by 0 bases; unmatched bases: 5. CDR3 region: CASSPSGTDSYEQYF. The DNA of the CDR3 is TGTGCCAGCAGTCCTAGCGGGACCGACTCCTACGAGCAGTACTTC.

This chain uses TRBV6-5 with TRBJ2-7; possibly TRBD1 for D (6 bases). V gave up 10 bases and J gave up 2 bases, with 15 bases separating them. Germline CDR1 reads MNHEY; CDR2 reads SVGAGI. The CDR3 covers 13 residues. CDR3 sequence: CATRMGATYEQYF. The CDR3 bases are TGTGCCACGAGAATGGGGGCGACCTACGAGCAGTACTTC.